Following are 2 T cell receptor beta chains from one sample sequenced in a study of OX40 agonist ivuxolimab in advanced cancers. Measured with immunoSEQ multiplex PCR; TCRdb has only the in-frame clones, and not every one. The top ten hold 0.65% to 0.9% of the sample, which has around 80,000 clones, more than 70% seen once. The sequenced sample was CD4+ or CD8+ T cells sorted from blood, obtained in a trial of the OX40 agonist ivuxolimab. These receptors were collected from an adult with an advanced solid tumor such as melanoma, head and neck, liver or kidney cancer.

The V gene is TRBV18, the J gene TRBJ2-7; D might be TRBD1 or TRBD2, each matching 6 bases. Germline values: CDR1 KGHSH, CDR2 LQKENI. The CDR3 length is 14 residues. Trimming left V 3 bases short and J 3 bases short, with 12 bases between. As DNA, the CDR3 is TGTGCCAGCTCACCCGGGGGCAGCAACTACGAGCAGTACTTC. This encodes CASSPGGSNYEQYF.

This chain joins TRBV7-2 and TRBJ2-3; D may be TRBD1 or TRBD2 (5 bases each). CDR1 SGHTA and CDR2 FQGNSA come from the germline V gene. This CDR3 is built from 14 residues. V was cut by 3 bases and J by 5 bases, with 12 bases left in between. The CDR3 spells CASSFQGGGDTQYF. The CDR3 nucleotides read TGTGCCAGCAGCTTTCAGGGTGGAGGAGATACGCAGTATTTT.